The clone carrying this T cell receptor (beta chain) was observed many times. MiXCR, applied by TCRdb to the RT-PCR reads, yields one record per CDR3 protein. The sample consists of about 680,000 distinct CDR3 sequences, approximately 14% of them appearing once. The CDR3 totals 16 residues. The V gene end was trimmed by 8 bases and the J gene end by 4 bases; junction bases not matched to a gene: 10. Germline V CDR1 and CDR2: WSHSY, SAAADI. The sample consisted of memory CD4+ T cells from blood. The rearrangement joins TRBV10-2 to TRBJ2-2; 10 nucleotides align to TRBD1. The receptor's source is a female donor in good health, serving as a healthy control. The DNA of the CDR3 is TGCGCCAGCCGTAATCCGGGACAGGGGAGCACCGGGGAGCTGTTTTTT. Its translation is CASRNPGQGSTGELFF.